Following are 32 T cell receptor beta chains from one sample sequenced in a study of Ad26.COV2.S vaccination and SARS-CoV-2 variants. Sequenced by immunoSEQ multiplex PCR; TCRdb stores in-frame clones only, minus some. The table shows 290,000 or so clones, with around 87% occurring only once. Noted treatment: over 15 received Ad26.COV2.S at low or high dose, single or two shots; about five received placebo; per-sample allocation not given. Sampling happened 63 days after the first vaccine or placebo injection. The input for sequencing was peripheral blood, taken in a trial of Ad26.COV2.S vaccine versus placebo. The receptor source for this set is a person aged 18-65 years who received the Ad26.COV2.S COVID-19 vaccine or a placebo.

The genes are TRBV28 and TRBJ1-1; TRBD1 matches at 11 bases. The CDR3 extends over 18 amino acids. Germline CDR1 MDHEN, CDR2 SYDVKM. Germline trimming cut 2 bases from V and 0 bases from J; bases unmatched to any gene: 8. The DNA for the CDR3 is TGTGCCAGCAGTTTACCGGGACAGGGGGAGGCTATGAACACTGAAGCTTTCTTT. Its translation: CASSLPGQGEAMNTEAFF.

CDR3: CASSQDGNQPQHF. DNA for the CDR3: TGTGCCAGCAGCCAAGATGGGAATCAGCCCCAGCATTTT. V usage is TRBV3-1 (or the pseudogene TRBV3-2) and J usage is TRBJ1-5; D not resolved. Germline V gene sequence: CDR1 LGHDT, CDR2 YNNKEL (reference sequence). The CDR3 runs 13 residues. Trimming shortened V by 0 bases and J by 4 bases, and 4 bases separated the two germline ends.

The chain links TRBV19 to TRBJ2-7; 7 nucleotides agree with TRBD2. V gave up 3 bases and J gave up 4 bases; unmatched junction bases: 12. The CDR3 sequence is 16 residues long. Germline V gene data show CDR1 as LNHDA and CDR2 as SQIVND (reference sequence). In DNA, the CDR3 is TGTGCCAGTAGTATCAGTCGAGCGGGACTTGCGTACGAGCAGTACTTC. Residues: CASSISRAGLAYEQYF.

This chain connects TRBV3-1 (or the pseudogene TRBV3-2) to TRBJ1-5, with 9 bases matching TRBD1. The CDR3 loop spans 18 amino acids. CDR1 and CDR2 (germline): LGHDT, YNNKEL (reference sequence). V lost 2 bases and J lost 2; bases outside the gene matches: 10. The CDR3 DNA reads TGTGCCAGCAGCCAACGGGACAGGGTCATAGATGGCAATCAGCCCCAGCATTTT. Protein: CASSQRDRVIDGNQPQHF.

This clone appeared a few times. J is TRBJ1-5 and V is TRBV7-9, with 7 bases lining up with TRBD1. J lost 0 bases, V lost 3 bases, and 5 bases had no gene match. Germline values: CDR1 SEHNR, CDR2 FQNEAQ (reference sequence). The CDR3 runs 16 residues. CDR3 region: CASSFSGTDSNQPQHF. Written as DNA, the CDR3 is TGTGCCAGCAGCTTCTCAGGGACAGATAGCAATCAGCCCCAGCATTTT.

V and J are TRBV18 and TRBJ2-2, with D possibly matching TRBD1 (5 bases). Germline lookup yields CDR1 KGHSH and CDR2 LQKENI. The CDR3 is made up of 13 amino acids. Trimming cost V 1 base and J 10 bases, with 10 bases left between them. The CDR3 region is CASSPQKGMELFF. The CDR3 region has the DNA TGTGCCAGCTCACCACAGAAGGGGATGGAGCTGTTTTTT.

J is TRBJ2-2 and V is TRBV5-1; 11 bases map to TRBD2. Germline CDR1 reads SGHRS; CDR2 reads YFSETQ. The CDR3 runs to 15 residues. With 1 base clipped from V and 6 bases from J, the junction kept 2 bases outside the gene matches. The CDR3 DNA reads as TGCGCCAGCAGCTTGACTAGCGGGAGCTCCGGGGAGCTGTTTTTT. Translated: CASSLTSGSSGELFF.

V and J are TRBV3-1 (or the pseudogene TRBV3-2) and TRBJ2-7; possibly TRBD2 for D (5 bases). This CDR3 contains 15 residues. Germline loops: CDR1 LGHDT, CDR2 YNNKEL (reference sequence). Trimming removed 4 bases from V and 5 bases from J, with 18 bases in between. The CDR3 bases are TGTGCCAGCAGCCCTCGACCCCTAGAGGGCGACGAGCAGTACTTC. Its translation is CASSPRPLEGDEQYF.

The chain employs TRBV10-3 and TRBJ2-5; TRBD1 matches 7 bases. Germline V gives CDR1 ENHRY, CDR2 SYGVKD. The CDR3 length is 16 residues. V dropped 0 bases and J dropped 2; count of bases not matched to a gene: 6. DNA of the CDR3: TGTGCCATCAGTGAGTCACGGACAGGTGCACAAGAGACCCAGTACTTC. Amino acids: CAISESRTGAQETQYF.

V and J are TRBV18 and TRBJ1-5, with D unclear. V lost 4 bases and J 4 bases, leaving 8 bases between the germline ends. The CDR3 runs 13 residues. Germline CDR1 is KGHSH and CDR2 is LQKENI. In DNA, the CDR3 is TGTGCCAGCTCACGGGTAGAGAATCAGCCCCAGCATTTT. Protein sequence: CASSRVENQPQHF.

This clone came up many times. V usage is TRBV4-1 and J usage is TRBJ1-6, with 9 nucleotides matching TRBD1. V lost 4 bases, J lost 7 bases, and 2 bases stayed unmatched. Germline assignment: CDR1 MGHRA and CDR2 YSYEKL. The CDR3 covers 14 residues. The CDR3 is CASSPTGGNSPLHF. CDR3 bases: TGCGCCAGCAGCCCTACAGGGGGCAATTCACCCCTCCACTTT.

V gene TRBV2 combines with J gene TRBJ1-5; D gene unclear. Deletions cut 5 bases from V and 4 bases from J, with 12 bases between. CDR3 length: 14 amino acids. Germline V gives CDR1 SNHLY, CDR2 FYNNEI. In nucleotides, the CDR3 is TGTGCCAGCAGTCGCTTAGGGATAAATCAGCCCCAGCATTTT. Translation gives CASSRLGINQPQHF.

The CDR3 is CAISGRGASSTDTQYF. The CDR3 DNA reads TGTGCCATCAGTGGGCGGGGGGCCTCTAGCACAGATACGCAGTATTTT. The chain combines TRBV10-3 with TRBJ2-3; 8 bases map to TRBD2. CDR1 and CDR2 from the germline V gene are ENHRY and SYGVKD. The length of the CDR3 is 16 residues. J was trimmed by 0 bases and V by 4 bases; bases with no gene match: 6.

This sequence joins TRBV27 and TRBJ1-6; a weak D match, TRBD1 (6 bases). The germline V gene encodes CDR1 MNHEY and CDR2 SMNVEV (reference sequence). The germline V and J ends were trimmed by 6 bases and 6 bases, with 12 bases remaining between them. The CDR3 spans 14 residues. This chain's CDR3 is CASSRDKSNSPLHF. The CDR3 region has the DNA TGTGCCAGCAGCCGGGACAAAAGTAATTCACCCCTCCACTTT.

On this clone: Other DNA sequences in this sample translate to the same CDR3. The V and J genes are TRBV18 and TRBJ2-5; D is unclear. Germline-derived CDR1 and CDR2 are KGHSH and LQKENI. Deletions cut 1 base from V and 5 bases from J, with 8 bases between. This CDR3 comprises 13 residues. The CDR3 sequence is CASSPRSRETQYF. The CDR3 bases are TGTGCCAGCTCACCACGGTCCCGCGAGACCCAGTACTTC.

A few counts support this clone. The gene calls are TRBV4-1 and TRBJ1-5; tentatively, D is TRBD1 (6 bases). The germline V gene encodes CDR1 MGHRA and CDR2 YSYEKL. This CDR3 comprises 14 residues. Trimming stripped 1 base from V and 4 bases from J, with 8 bases between. CDR3 loop: CASSQVTGNQPQHF. DNA for the CDR3: TGCGCCAGCAGCCAAGTGACAGGAAATCAGCCCCAGCATTTT.

This clone was seen only a few times. V and J are TRBV4-1 and TRBJ1-1; D perhaps matches TRBD1 (5 bases). This CDR3 region has 14 residues. CDR1 is MGHRA and CDR2 is YSYEKL in the germline V gene. Trimming removed 2 bases from V and 4 bases from J, with 11 bases in between. CDR3 nucleotide sequence: TGCGCCAGCAGCCAACAGGGTACACTCACTGAAGCTTTCTTT. As protein: CASSQQGTLTEAFF.

This chain uses TRBV15 with TRBJ2-1; D call uncertain. The CDR3 extends over 13 amino acids. V was shortened by 2 bases and J by 4 bases, with 6 bases between the two germline ends. CDR1 and CDR2 from the germline V gene are LNHNV and YYDKDF (reference sequence). This CDR3 is CATSRRDYNEQFF. In DNA form, the CDR3 reads TGTGCCACCAGCAGACGAGATTACAATGAGCAGTTCTTC.

The V and J genes are TRBV5-6 and TRBJ1-3; no definite D call. V was shortened by 5 bases and J by 0 bases, with 6 bases between the two germline ends. The CDR3 spans 13 residues. Germline V gene data show CDR1 as SGHDT and CDR2 as YYEEEE. CDR3 sequence: CASRVSSGNTIYF. DNA of the CDR3: TGTGCCAGCAGGGTGAGCTCTGGAAACACCATATATTTT.

The V call is TRBV19, the J call TRBJ1-5; unclear D gene. V was pared by 4 bases and J by 5 bases, with 15 bases between. CDR3 length equals 15 residues. Germline V gives CDR1 LNHDA, CDR2 SQIVND (reference sequence). CDR3 sequence (DNA): TGTGCCAGTAGTACGACACAGTCATGGGATCAGCCCCAGCATTTT. Encoded protein: CASSTTQSWDQPQHF.

The chain joins TRBV12-5 to TRBJ1-3; the D gene is possibly TRBD1 (6 bases). The V end was cut by 7 bases, the J end by 0 bases, with 16 bases between. The CDR3 sequence is 16 residues long. Germline CDR1 is LGHNT and CDR2 is FRNRAP. CDR3 DNA: TGTGCTAGTGCCGTACAGGGTTCTTTCTCTGGAAACACCATATATTTT. Protein sequence: CASAVQGSFSGNTIYF. The variable domain in full, with the rest retrieved from reference TRBV12-5 and TRBJ1-3, is DARVTQTPRHKVTEMGQEVTMRCQPILGHNTVFWYRQTMMQGLELLAYFRNRAPLDDSGMPKDRFSAEMPDATLATLKIQPSEPRDSAVYFCASAVQGSFSGNTIYFGEGSWLTVV.

The V call is TRBV5-1, the J call TRBJ1-2; 8 bases fit TRBD1. The CDR3 sequence is 16 residues long. The germline V gene has CDR1 SGHRS and CDR2 YFSETQ. V dropped 4 bases and J dropped 6; count of bases not matched to a gene: 14. CDR3 in DNA: TGCGCCAGCAGCCCGTCCCCGGGACAGGCTCTCAATGGCTACACCTTC. Protein sequence: CASSPSPGQALNGYTF.

In DNA form, the CDR3 reads TGTGCCAGCAGCTTAGCGCAGCTAGCGGGGCGGGATGAGCAGTTCTTC. As protein: CASSLAQLAGRDEQFF. V gene TRBV7-9 combines with J gene TRBJ2-1; TRBD2 matches at 9 bases. V was pared by 0 bases and J by 8 bases, with 8 bases of the junction left unmatched. Germline CDR1 reads SEHNR; CDR2 reads FQNEAQ (reference sequence). CDR3 length: 16 amino acids.

This rearrangement joins TRBV24-1 to TRBJ1-1, with TRBD1 matching over 9 bases. CDR1 KGHDR and CDR2 SFDVKD come from the germline V gene. CDR3 length: 13 residues. Trimming cost V 3 bases and J 7 bases; bases outside gene matches: 2. In DNA, the CDR3 is TGTGCCACCAGTGATCGGACAGGGGTTGAAGCTTTCTTT. As protein: CATSDRTGVEAFF.

The J gene is TRBJ1-5, the V gene TRBV2; 8 nucleotides agree with TRBD1. V shed 6 bases and J 3 bases; nucleotides not matched to a gene: 10. Looked up from germline, CDR1 is SNHLY and CDR2 is FYNNEI. The length of the CDR3 is 16 residues. This CDR3 is CASRARQGINNQPQHF. The CDR3 nucleotides are TGTGCCAGCAGGGCTCGACAGGGGATCAACAATCAGCCCCAGCATTTT.

V usage is TRBV19 and J usage is TRBJ2-1; a weak D match, TRBD1 (5 bases). From germline, CDR1 is LNHDA and CDR2 SQIVND (reference sequence). The CDR3 is 19 amino acids. V dropped 1 base and J dropped 0 bases, with 19 bases sitting between them. The CDR3 DNA sequence: TGTGCCAGTAGTATAGCGTCAGGGCTGTCAATAGGCTCCTACAATGAGCAGTTCTTC. Translating it yields CASSIASGLSIGSYNEQFF.

The chain carries TRBV18 and TRBJ2-2, with 7 bases matching TRBD2. This CDR3 has 17 residues. Germline V gives CDR1 KGHSH, CDR2 LQKENI. V lost 3 bases to trimming and J lost 1 base; unmatched junction nucleotides: 8. The CDR3 DNA reads TGTGCCAGCTCACCGACCGAGGGAGGGGTGAACACCGGGGAGCTGTTTTTT. Its translation: CASSPTEGGVNTGELFF.

The V and J genes are TRBV12-3 or TRBV12-4 and TRBJ1-1; unclear D gene. Trimming took 5 bases from V and 1 from J, leaving 5 bases between them. The CDR3 is 12 amino acids. The CDR3 sequence is CASSVGNTEAFF. In nucleotides, the CDR3 is TGTGCCAGCAGTGTAGGGAACACTGAAGCTTTCTTT.

The CDR3 sequence: CASSGQAANEKLFF. For the CDR3, the DNA is TGTGCCAGCAGTGGACAGGCCGCTAATGAAAAACTGTTTTTT. The V gene is TRBV2, the J gene TRBJ1-4; D might be TRBD1 (6 bases). Trimming took off 4 bases at V and 3 bases at J, with 9 bases between the two ends. The CDR3 is made up of 14 amino acids. The V gene's germline CDR1 is SNHLY and CDR2 FYNNEI.

The genes are TRBV27 and TRBJ2-7; 11 nucleotides agree with TRBD1. Germline values: CDR1 MNHEY, CDR2 SMNVEV (reference sequence). The CDR3 extends over 13 amino acids. Trimming cost V 5 bases and J 4 bases; bases outside gene matches: 1. The CDR3: CASSGTGGYEQYF. CDR3 in DNA: TGTGCCAGCAGTGGGACAGGGGGATACGAGCAGTACTTC.

The J gene is TRBJ1-1, the V gene TRBV20-1, with no clear D. The CDR3 consists of 11 residues. Looked up from germline, CDR1 is DFQATT and CDR2 is SNEGSKA (reference sequence). The V end was cut by 0 bases, the J end by 6 bases, with 5 bases between. The CDR3 sequence is CSARDDPEAFF. In DNA, the CDR3 is TGCAGTGCTAGAGATGACCCTGAAGCTTTCTTT.

The chain has TRBV6-5 and TRBJ2-2, with 10 nucleotides matching TRBD2. This CDR3 is 14 amino acids long. Germline trimming cut 10 bases from V and 6 bases from J; bases unmatched to any gene: 8. Germline CDR1 MNHEY, CDR2 SVGAGI. The chain's CDR3 is CATHPGLASGELFF. DNA of the CDR3: TGTGCCACACACCCGGGACTAGCGTCCGGGGAGCTGTTTTTT.